Listed below are T cell receptor beta chains from one sample, sequenced in a study of early T cells in non-severe SARS-CoV-2 infection. From the 5' RACE reads, TCRdb called clonotypes with MiXCR, one entry per CDR3 protein. The sample yields roughly 68,000 distinct CDR3 sequences, over 4.5% seen once. Material: whole blood. The source is an adult who was a healthcare worker with PCR-confirmed SARS-CoV-2 infection or an uninfected control (not recorded which). Each CDR3 is given with its conserved first and last residue. The D gene is left open where the match is weak. Only part of the rows carry a size: once, few, many, or a class if the clone is expanded.

TRBJ2-2 | - | TRBV7-3 | TRBD1 | TGTGCCAGCAGCTGGGGACAGGCCCACACCGGGGAGCTGTTTTTT | CASSWGQAHTGELFF
TRBJ1-5 | medium-sized | TRBV12-3/TRBV12-4 | - | TGTGCCAGCAGCAGACACCACAATCAGCCCCAGCATTTT | CASSRHHNQPQHF
TRBJ1-3 | - | TRBV7-2 | - | TGTGCCAGCAGCTTAACTACCGGGGGTGGAAACACCATATATTTT | CASSLTTGGGNTIYF
TRBJ2-1 | few | TRBV2 | TRBD2 | TGTGCCAGCCCTATCGGACTAGCGCAAGCTGAGCAGTTCTTC | CASPIGLAQAEQFF
TRBJ2-3 | few | TRBV19 | - | TGTGCCAGTAGTATAACTTCCACTAGCACAGATACGCAGTATTTT | CASSITSTSTDTQYF
TRBJ1-1 | many | TRBV28 | - | TGTGCCAGCAGTTCTCTAGACCTGTGGAACACTGAAGCTTTCTTT | CASSSLDLWNTEAFF
TRBJ2-4 | many | TRBV19 | - | TGTGCCAGTAATGAAGGACTAGCCAAAAACATTCAGTACTTC | CASNEGLAKNIQYF
TRBJ2-5 | few | TRBV5-1 | - | TGCGCCAGCAGAAAGAGTGGCTCACTCCAAGAGACCCAGTACTTC | CASRKSGSLQETQYF
TRBJ1-2 | many | TRBV18 | - | TGTGCCAGCTCACCACTCGACAGGCAACATGGCTACACCTTC | CASSPLDRQHGYTF
TRBJ1-3 | - | TRBV6-5 | TRBD1 | TGTGCCAGCAGTAGGGGACAGACACTTAGCTCTGGAAACACCATATATTTT | CASSRGQTLSSGNTIYF
TRBJ2-5 | many | TRBV10-2 | TRBD2 | TGCGCCAGCAGTCCTTACTCCGGGACTAGCGGAGAGACCCAGTACTTC | CASSPYSGTSGETQYF
TRBJ2-5 | many | TRBV4-2 | - | TGTGCCAGCAGCCAAGAAACCCTTGCAGAGACCCAGTACTTC | CASSQETLAETQYF
TRBJ2-1 | many | TRBV7-9 | TRBD1 | TGTGCCAGCAGCCCTCGGGACAGGGGAATCTTC | CASSPRDRGIF
TRBJ2-1 | - | TRBV6-5 | TRBD2 | TGTGCCAGCAGTTTCTACCCGGGGGGTGAGCAGTTCTTC | CASSFYPGGEQFF
TRBJ1-5 | many | TRBV29-1 | - | TGCAGCGTTGTCTTGGGCAGCAATCAGCCCCAGCATTTT | CSVVLGSNQPQHF
TRBJ2-1 | many | TRBV20-1 | TRBD2 | TGCAGTGCTGACCCAGCGGGAGAAGGAAAAAATGAGCAGTTCTTC | CSADPAGEGKNEQFF
TRBJ2-3 | many | TRBV7-3 | - | TGTGCCAGCAGCCTCGCCGGGATCGCCCGAGATACGCAGTATTTT | CASSLAGIARDTQYF
TRBJ2-3 | few | TRBV7-2 | - | TGTGCCAGCAGCCCAAGAGGGGTGTCCGGCACAGATACGCAGTATTTT | CASSPRGVSGTDTQYF
TRBJ2-7 | many | TRBV5-1 | TRBD1 | TGCGCCAGCAGCCAACAACTCCCGGGACAGGGAAAATACGAGCAGTACTTC | CASSQQLPGQGKYEQYF
TRBJ1-6 | many | TRBV14 | - | TGTGCCAGCAGCCAAGATGGGTACGGCGGAAATTCACCCCTCCACTTT | CASSQDGYGGNSPLHF
TRBJ2-7 | - | TRBV6-5 | - | TGTGCCAGCAGTTACCCAACTGGTGCCGAGGCCGAGCAGTACTTC | CASSYPTGAEAEQYF
TRBJ1-3 | many | TRBV12-3/TRBV12-4 | TRBD1 | TGTGCCAGCAGCTGGACAGGGGTCGGCTCTGGAAACACCATATATTTT | CASSWTGVGSGNTIYF
TRBJ2-5 | few | TRBV7-2 | - | TGTGCCAGCAGCCCAAAGGAGGCCCAGTACTTC | CASSPKEAQYF
TRBJ1-1 | many | TRBV12-3/TRBV12-4 | - | TGTGCCAGCAGAAGCGACAGAGTGGGTGAAGCTTTCTTT | CASRSDRVGEAFF